This TCR beta chain is from a study of T cell changes during pregnancy in multiple sclerosis. TCRdb's table, derived via immunoSEQ multiplex PCR, lists solely in-frame clones and lacks some. This sample has 70,000 or so clones, with roughly 91% found just once. V lost 3 bases to trimming and J lost 3 bases; unmatched junction nucleotides: 0. CDR3 size: 13 residues. Germline CDR1 is MDHEN and CDR2 is SYDVKM. This chain uses TRBV28 with TRBJ2-7; 9 bases are shared with TRBD1. The TCR originated in a female donor in good health, enrolled as a control in a pregnancy study. The specimen comprised peripheral blood, sampled in the third trimester of pregnancy. CDR3 DNA sequence: TGTGCCAGCAGTTTGACAGGGGGCTACGAGCAGTACTTC. Amino acid sequence: CASSLTGGYEQYF.